The present entry profiles one T cell receptor beta chain with its context. The data were obtained in a study of shared T cell receptors in the human thymus. Method: immunoSEQ multiplex PCR; TCRdb's copy keeps in-frame clones and lacks some. The sample has some 640,000 clones; around 87% are singletons. Germline CDR1 SGHDT, CDR2 YYEEEE. The CDR3 is 15 amino acids. J lost 9 bases, V lost 1 base, and 7 bases had no gene match. These records were also assigned to another study, of human thymus T cells.

This chain uses TRBV5-6 with TRBJ2-1; TRBD1 matches 10 bases. This TCR was recovered from a boy younger than two with a congenital heart defect. The specimen sequenced was thymocytes. CDR3: CASSLMKGQGCEQFF. For the CDR3, the DNA is TGTGCCAGCAGCTTGATGAAGGGACAGGGGTGTGAGCAGTTCTTC.